This T cell receptor beta chain was documented in a study of blood T cell repertoires in COVID-19. This CDR3 spans 13 amino acids. Germline lookup yields CDR1 KGHSH and CDR2 LQKENI. The germline V and J ends were trimmed by 6 bases and 5 bases, with 13 bases remaining between them. Sequencing used immunoSEQ multiplex PCR; TCRdb keeps in-frame clones, though not all of them. The repertoire holds about 87,000 clones, with around 90% as singletons. J is TRBJ1-2 and V is TRBV18; D is perhaps TRBD1 (5 bases). Sample: peripheral blood. This receptor was taken from a man aged 18 to 30 with COVID-19, enrolled during active disease. The CDR3 sequence is CASSAGTQYGYTF. The CDR3 DNA reads TGTGCCAGCTCGGCCGGGACTCAGTATGGCTACACCTTC.